This T cell receptor (beta chain) originates from a study of cytomegalovirus exposure and HLA in healthy donors. Broader study findings: In an earlier analysis, about 87% or about 30%: the productive usage of most TCR beta V segments.

This CDR3 has 15 amino acids. Trimming pared 0 bases from V and 2 bases from J, leaving 8 bases between. Germline V lookup: CDR1 MNHNS, CDR2 SASEGT. PCR used 60 Vbeta primers and 13 Jbeta primers. Sequencing was performed with immunoSEQ multiplex PCR; in TCRdb, only in-frame clones are kept and a portion is missing. The data hold roughly 230,000 clones, with 85% observed a single time. Turning to this clone: Its antigen remains unidentified.

This sequence joins TRBV6-1 and TRBJ1-5; D call uncertain. This sequence originates from a girl aged 2 to 10 in good health and CMV-seronegative. Specimen: PBMCs. CDR3 region: CASSEAFGGNQPQHF. In nucleotides, the CDR3 is TGTGCCAGCAGTGAAGCATTCGGGGGCAATCAGCCCCAGCATTTT.